The next 18 T cell receptor beta chains were all read from a single sample in a study of T cell responses to AZD1222 COVID-19 vaccine. Assay used: immunoSEQ multiplex PCR; TCRdb lists only in-frame clones, some missing. The sample shows fewer than 200,000 clones, about 89% of them seen only once. Here the sequenced sample was peripheral blood, taken 28 days after the second AZD1222 dose. These receptors were obtained from an adult who received the AZD1222 COVID-19 vaccine.

The V call is TRBV15, the J call TRBJ1-5; D perhaps matches TRBD1 (5 bases). Trimming stripped 1 base from V and 1 base from J, with 8 bases between. From germline, CDR1 is LNHNV and CDR2 YYDKDF (reference sequence). This CDR3 comprises 15 residues. The CDR3 loop reads CATSRGGESNQPQHF. CDR3 DNA: TGTGCCACCAGCAGAGGAGGGGAAAGCAATCAGCCCCAGCATTTT.

The chain is built from TRBV6-6 and TRBJ2-7; TRBD2 aligns across 10 bases. The CDR3 sequence is 16 residues long. V was pared by 6 bases and J by 0 bases, with 8 bases of the junction left unmatched. Germline-derived CDR1 and CDR2 are MNHNY and SVGAGI (reference sequence). The CDR3 DNA is TGTGCCAGCAGAAACCCGGGACTAGCGTTCTCCTACGAGCAGTACTTC. Translating it yields CASRNPGLAFSYEQYF.

J is TRBJ2-4 and V is TRBV27; possible D gene TRBD2, 6 bases. This CDR3 is built from 15 residues. The germline gives CDR1 MNHEY, CDR2 SMNVEV (reference sequence). V was cut by 6 bases and J by 6 bases, with 18 bases left in between. The CDR3 protein is CASRAGGLTRNIQYF. The DNA for the CDR3 is TGTGCCAGCAGGGCCGGGGGATTAACGCGAAACATTCAGTACTTC.

V is TRBV18 and J is TRBJ1-1; 7 nucleotides agree with TRBD1. The CDR3 extends over 15 amino acids. Germline-derived CDR1 and CDR2 are KGHSH and LQKENI. The V and J ends lost 2 bases and 5 bases, in that order; junction bases with no gene match: 8. The CDR3 loop is CASSPEGGVGTEAFF. The CDR3 DNA follows: TGTGCCAGCTCACCAGAAGGGGGCGTAGGAACTGAAGCTTTCTTT.

The chain links TRBV5-1 to TRBJ2-1; 7 bases line up with TRBD2. The V and J ends lost 2 bases and 5 bases, in that order; junction bases with no gene match: 7. The CDR3 is 15 residues long. Germline lookup yields CDR1 SGHRS and CDR2 YFSETQ. CDR3 sequence (DNA): TGCGCCAGCAGCTTATCTAGCGGCAGCAACAATGAGCAGTTCTTC. This encodes CASSLSSGSNNEQFF.

This rearrangement joins TRBV30 to TRBJ1-6; 9 nucleotides line up with TRBD1. The CDR3 length is 14 residues. Germline-derived CDR1 and CDR2 are GTSNPN and SVGIG (reference sequence). V lost 5 bases and J lost 9; bases outside the gene matches: 8. The CDR3 DNA sequence: TGTGCCTGGTCGACCGGGACAGGGATTTCACCCCTCCACTTT. Residues: CAWSTGTGISPLHF. The complete variable domain, with remaining parts taken from reference TRBV30 and TRBJ1-6, reads SQTIHQWPATLVQPVGSPLSLECTVEGTSNPNLYWYRQAAGRGLQLLFYSVGIGQISSEVPQNLSASRPQDRQFILSSKKLLLSDSGFYLCAWSTGTGISPLHFGNGTRLTVT.

The rearrangement links TRBV18 to TRBJ1-2; 7 bases align to TRBD1. The CDR3 length is 14 residues. The V gene's germline CDR1 is KGHSH and CDR2 LQKENI. The ends lost 6 bases at V and 5 bases at J; junction bases unmatched: 9. CDR3 amino acids: CASSSDRRFYGYTF. In nucleotides, the CDR3 is TGTGCCAGCTCTTCGGACAGGAGATTTTATGGCTACACCTTC.

This chain links TRBV5-6 with TRBJ2-7, with 13 bases that match TRBD2. CDR3 length: 14 amino acids. Germline CDR1 and CDR2: SGHDT and YYEEEE. Trimming removed 4 bases from V and 5 bases from J; junction bases left unmatched: 3. The CDR3 nucleotides are TGTGCCAGCAGCCACGGACTAGCGGGAGACGAGCAGTACTTC. It codes for CASSHGLAGDEQYF. Combining the CDR3 with reference TRBV5-6 and TRBJ2-7 gives the whole variable domain DAGVTQSPTHLIKTRGQQVTLRCSPKSGHDTVSWYQQALGQGPQFIFQYYEEEERQRGNFPDRFSGHQFPNYSSELNVNALLLGDSALYLCASSHGLAGDEQYFGPGTRLTVT.

This chain joins TRBV2 and TRBJ2-7; 7 bases agree with TRBD2. V lost 11 bases and J lost 1; bases outside the gene matches: 5. This CDR3 spans 12 amino acids. The germline gives CDR1 SNHLY, CDR2 FYNNEI. The CDR3 DNA reads TGTGCCCTCGGCGGGGGATCCTACGAGCAGTACTTC. Its translation is CALGGGSYEQYF. Full variable domain (outside the CDR3, taken from reference TRBV2 and TRBJ2-7): EPEVTQTPSHQVTQMGQEVILRCVPISNHLYFYWYRQILGQKVEFLVSFYNNEISEKSEIFDDQFSVERPDGSNFTLKIRSTKLEDSAMYFCALGGGSYEQYFGPGTRLTVT.

The genes are TRBV30 and TRBJ1-2; a possible D gene is TRBD1 (5 bases). This CDR3 is built from 12 residues. V was trimmed by 5 bases and J by 3 bases, leaving 10 bases between them. From germline, CDR1 is GTSNPN and CDR2 SVGIG (reference sequence). The CDR3 bases are TGTGCCTGGTTGGCACAGGACTATGGCTACACCTTC. Its translation is CAWLAQDYGYTF.

In this sample, this clone turned up once. The chain couples TRBV5-1 to TRBJ1-3, with 7 bases fitting TRBD1. The CDR3 covers 16 residues. The trim removed 0 bases at V and 0 bases at J, leaving 3 bases unmatched. CDR1 and CDR2 from the germline V gene are SGHRS and YFSETQ. The CDR3 loop reads CASSLGDSSSGNTIYF. In DNA form, the CDR3 reads TGCGCCAGCAGCTTGGGGGACAGTTCCTCTGGAAACACCATATATTTT.

The rearrangement uses TRBV10-2 and TRBJ2-2; 10 bases agree with TRBD2. V gave up 6 bases and J gave up 0 bases; unmatched junction bases: 1. This CDR3 has 15 amino acids. Germline V gene data show CDR1 as WSHSY and CDR2 as SAAADI. The CDR3 is CASRLAGANTGELFF. CDR3 DNA sequence: TGCGCCAGCAGGCTAGCGGGGGCGAACACCGGGGAGCTGTTTTTT.

This rearrangement joins TRBV12-5 to TRBJ2-1, with D uncertain. CDR1 LGHNT and CDR2 FRNRAP come from the germline V gene. V was trimmed by 7 bases and J by 2 bases, leaving 18 bases between them. The CDR3 is 16 residues long. CDR3 bases: TGTGCTAGTGTTTCCATCCGGTCGGCAACCTACAATGAGCAGTTCTTC. Protein product: CASVSIRSATYNEQFF.

The rearrangement uses TRBV2 and TRBJ2-2; TRBD2 agrees at 8 bases. Per germline, CDR1 SNHLY and CDR2 FYNNEI. The V segment lost 6 bases and the J segment 3 bases; nucleotides outside the gene matches: 6. CDR3 length: 15 residues. CDR3 sequence reads: CASSLAGSYTGELFF. In DNA, the CDR3 is TGTGCCAGCAGCTTAGCGGGGTCATACACCGGGGAGCTGTTTTTT.

The chain carries TRBV30 and TRBJ1-2; D is uncertain. Trimming stripped 3 bases from V and 3 bases from J, with 20 bases between. The CDR3 extends over 16 amino acids. Germline values: CDR1 GTSNPN, CDR2 SVGIG (reference sequence). CDR3 amino acids: CAWRKWAAIQDYGYTF. The CDR3 bases are TGTGCCTGGAGAAAATGGGCAGCAATCCAGGACTATGGCTACACCTTC. Combining the CDR3 with reference TRBV30 and TRBJ1-2 gives the whole variable domain SQTIHQWPATLVQPVGSPLSLECTVEGTSNPNLYWYRQAAGRGLQLLFYSVGIGQISSEVPQNLSASRPQDRQFILSSKKLLLSDSGFYLCAWRKWAAIQDYGYTFGSGTRLTVV.

A single count supports this clone. The chain couples TRBV5-1 to TRBJ1-6, with 9 bases matching TRBD1. V was clipped by 1 base and J by 9 bases; unmatched bases: 8. Per germline, CDR1 SGHRS and CDR2 YFSETQ. The CDR3 is 16 residues long. The CDR3 loop reads CASSLFTGTGTSPLHF. CDR3 DNA: TGCGCCAGCAGCTTGTTTACCGGGACAGGGACTTCACCCCTCCACTTT.

The rearrangement joins TRBV10-2 to TRBJ1-5, with D perhaps matching TRBD1 (5 bases). Per germline, CDR1 WSHSY and CDR2 SAAADI. V was trimmed by 11 bases and J by 2 bases, leaving 13 bases between them. The CDR3 has 13 amino acids. The CDR3 is CASRDPGNQPQHF. For the CDR3, the DNA is TGCGCCTCCAGGGATCCAGGCAATCAGCCCCAGCATTTT.

V gene TRBV6-1 combines with J gene TRBJ1-6, with D hard to call. Germline V gives CDR1 MNHNS, CDR2 SASEGT. The germline V and J ends were trimmed by 2 bases and 13 bases, with 12 bases remaining between them. The CDR3 is 13 amino acids. In nucleotides, the CDR3 is TGTGCCAGCAGTGAAAATGCGGCCGGCCCCCTCCACTTT. Protein product: CASSENAAGPLHF.